Below, one T cell receptor (beta chain) is given with its context. These data originate in a study of blood T cell repertoires in COVID-19. Measured with immunoSEQ multiplex PCR; TCRdb has only the in-frame clones, and not every one. Of about 50,000 clones detected, approximately 81% appear once; the ten largest clones hold under 6%. This CDR3 comprises 14 residues. The ends lost 2 bases at V and 6 bases at J; junction bases unmatched: 5. From germline, CDR1 is MDHEN and CDR2 SYDVKM. The sample comprised peripheral blood. This receptor was taken from a woman in her fifties or sixties with acute or convalescent COVID-19. V usage is TRBV28 and J usage is TRBJ1-2; TRBD1 agrees at 8 bases. The CDR3 loop reads CASSLDQGANGYTF. The CDR3 DNA reads TGTGCCAGCAGTTTAGATCAGGGGGCGAATGGCTACACCTTC.